This passage covers 28 T cell receptor beta chains from one sample sequenced in a study of cytomegalovirus exposure and HLA in healthy donors. PCR primers comprised 60 Vbeta and 13 Jbeta primers. Profiling relied on immunoSEQ multiplex PCR, and the TCRdb table lists in-frame clones only, not all of them. This sample carries 90,000 to 150,000 clones, about three quarters of them seen once, and the ten largest clones take 3% to 4%. Material: PBMCs. The receptors were gathered from a woman aged 25 to 39 in good health and CMV-seropositive.

This rearrangement joins TRBV2 to TRBJ1-6, with TRBD1 matching over 10 bases. CDR3 size: 14 residues. The V gene's germline CDR1 is SNHLY and CDR2 FYNNEI. J was trimmed by 8 bases and V by 4 bases; bases with no gene match: 2. The CDR3 DNA reads as TGTGCCAGCAGTGGGGGACAGGGGCATTCACCCCTCCACTTT. The encoded protein is CASSGGQGHSPLHF.

The chain links TRBV2 to TRBJ1-2, with a weak D call TRBD1 (5 bases). CDR3 length equals 15 residues. V lost 6 bases, J lost 4 bases, and 18 bases lay in between. The germline V gene has CDR1 SNHLY and CDR2 FYNNEI. CDR3: CASRILGGSSYGYTF. CDR3 coding DNA: TGTGCCAGCAGAATCCTGGGGGGGTCCTCCTATGGCTACACCTTC.

The CDR3 sequence: CASSSPRLAGARNEQFF. As DNA, the CDR3 is TGTGCCAGCAGTTCACCTCGACTAGCGGGGGCTCGGAATGAGCAGTTCTTC. The chain has TRBV28 and TRBJ2-1; 12 bases match TRBD2. Germline trimming cut 4 bases from V and 7 bases from J; bases unmatched to any gene: 11. This CDR3 is built from 17 residues. The V gene's germline CDR1 is MDHEN and CDR2 SYDVKM.

This clone was found a few times. The V and J genes are TRBV4-1 and TRBJ2-2; D might be TRBD2 (6 bases). V was trimmed by 0 bases and J by 5 bases, leaving 13 bases between them. This CDR3 contains 16 residues. CDR1 and CDR2 (germline): MGHRA, YSYEKL. The DNA of the CDR3 is TGCGCCAGCAGCCAAGATTGGAGGGCTTGGACCGGGGAGCTGTTTTTT. This translates into CASSQDWRAWTGELFF.

The CDR3 region has the DNA TGTGCCAGCAGTAGGGGGAGCGGGGGGGCCCACCCCGGTGAGCAGTTCTTC. Encoded protein: CASSRGSGGAHPGEQFF. This chain uses TRBV7-9 with TRBJ2-1; TRBD2 agrees at 10 bases. The CDR3 spans 17 residues. Trimming cost V 6 bases and J 9 bases; bases outside gene matches: 17. Germline values: CDR1 SEHNR, CDR2 FQNEAQ (reference sequence).

The chain couples TRBV5-4 to TRBJ2-5, with 12 nucleotides matching TRBD1. The germline V gene has CDR1 SGHNT and CDR2 YYREEE (reference sequence). CDR3 length: 17 residues. Unmatched junction bases numbered 10, after V lost 4 bases and J lost 3 bases. CDR3 nucleotide sequence: TGTGCCAGCAGCCCCCCCACCGGGACAGGGGGCGAAGAGACCCAGTACTTC. Translation gives CASSPPTGTGGEETQYF.

V is TRBV7-9 and J is TRBJ2-7; 7 nucleotides line up with TRBD1. Germline CDR1 is SEHNR and CDR2 is FQNEAQ (reference sequence). Trimming removed 5 bases from V and 5 bases from J; junction bases left unmatched: 12. The CDR3 sequence is 15 residues long. CDR3 sequence: CASSPYPSGQNEQYF. CDR3 sequence (DNA): TGTGCCAGCAGCCCCTACCCCTCGGGACAGAACGAGCAGTACTTC.

The chain joins TRBV28 to TRBJ2-7; 12 nucleotides align to TRBD1. CDR1 is MDHEN and CDR2 is SYDVKM in the germline V gene. V lost 4 bases to trimming and J lost 6 bases; unmatched junction nucleotides: 7. CDR3 size: 15 residues. The CDR3, as DNA: TGTGCCAGCAGTTCCTCGGGACAGGGGGCGACCGAGCAGTACTTC. It translates to CASSSSGQGATEQYF. Combining the CDR3 with reference TRBV28 and TRBJ2-7 gives the whole variable domain DVKVTQSSRYLVKRTGEKVFLECVQDMDHENMFWYRQDPGLGLRLIYFSYDVKMKEKGDIPEGYSVSREKKERFSLILESASTNQTSMYLCASSSSGQGATEQYFGPGTRLTVT.

V usage is TRBV5-1 and J usage is TRBJ1-4; TRBD1 matches 9 bases. The V and J ends lost 3 bases and 8 bases, in that order; junction bases with no gene match: 11. CDR3 length equals 16 residues. CDR1 is SGHRS and CDR2 is YFSETQ in the germline V gene. The CDR3 reads CASSSTTGGAGEKLFF. CDR3 nucleotides: TGCGCCAGCAGCTCTACCACAGGGGGCGCTGGGGAAAAACTGTTTTTT.

This clone turned up a few times. This chain links TRBV5-6 with TRBJ2-7; weak D call: TRBD1 (5 bases). CDR3 length: 14 residues. Per the germline V gene, CDR1 is SGHDT and CDR2 is YYEEEE. The V end was cut by 1 base, the J end by 4 bases, with 12 bases between. The CDR3 is CASSLWGRAYEQYF. CDR3 DNA sequence: TGTGCCAGCAGCTTGTGGGGCAGAGCTTACGAGCAGTACTTC.

V usage is TRBV5-5 and J usage is TRBJ1-2; 10 positions match TRBD1. CDR1 SGHKS and CDR2 YYEKEE come from the germline V gene (reference sequence). This CDR3 contains 16 residues. The ends lost 0 bases at V and 3 bases at J; junction bases unmatched: 5. CDR3 bases: TGTGCCAGCAGCTTGGACGGGACAGGGGTTTACTATGGCTACACCTTC. Translation gives CASSLDGTGVYYGYTF. The full variable domain, completed using reference TRBV5-5 and TRBJ1-2, is DAGVTQSPTHLIKTRGQQVTLRCSPISGHKSVSWYQQVLGQGPQFIFQYYEKEERGRGNFPDRFSARQFPNYSSELNVNALLLGDSALYLCASSLDGTGVYYGYTFGSGTRLTVV.

The J gene is TRBJ1-4, the V gene TRBV10-3; perhaps TRBD1 as D (5 bases). Germline CDR1 and CDR2: ENHRY and SYGVKD. The CDR3 has 15 amino acids. V was clipped by 6 bases and J by 5 bases, with 16 bases between them. The CDR3 DNA follows: TGTGCCATCAGCGGGGGTGGCGACTTAAATGAAAAACTGTTTTTT. This translates into CAISGGGDLNEKLFF.

The V call is TRBV29-1, the J call TRBJ2-3; tentatively, D is TRBD1 (6 bases). V shed 0 bases and J shed 6 bases, with 19 bases lying between them. This CDR3 is built from 16 residues. The germline gives CDR1 SQVTM, CDR2 ANQGSEA. CDR3 amino acids: CSVEDLDSLFLDTQYF. The CDR3 DNA follows: TGCAGCGTTGAAGATTTGGACAGTCTTTTTCTGGATACGCAGTATTTT.

This clone appeared a single time. Germline and junction disagree at one end, which may indicate a read error. The V call is TRBV7-9, the J call TRBJ2-1; 10 bases match TRBD1. The CDR3 has 19 residues. Germline V CDR1 and CDR2: SEHNR, FQNEAQ (reference sequence). The CDR3: CSSSFRRMGGTGEYNEQFF. In nucleotides, the CDR3 is TGTTCCAGCAGCTTTAGGCGGATGGGCGGGACAGGGGAATACAATGAGCAGTTCTTC.

CDR3 nucleotide sequence: TGTGCCAGCAGTTCCCCCAGGGGGCGGACAGATACGCAGTATTTT. Translating it yields CASSSPRGRTDTQYF. V is TRBV27 and J is TRBJ2-3; 8 bases are a match to TRBD1. Per the germline V gene, CDR1 is MNHEY and CDR2 is SMNVEV (reference sequence). V was pared by 4 bases and J by 3 bases, with 6 bases of the junction left unmatched. The CDR3 loop spans 15 amino acids.

The chain couples TRBV7-6 to TRBJ2-1; D gene unclear. The germline V and J ends were trimmed by 1 base and 4 bases, with 11 bases remaining between them. This CDR3 is 15 amino acids long. The V gene's germline CDR1 is SGHVS and CDR2 FNYEAQ. CDR3: CASSLDPGSYNEQFF. The CDR3, as DNA: TGTGCCAGCAGCTTAGACCCAGGATCATACAATGAGCAGTTCTTC.

This clone was counted a few times. This chain links TRBV5-4 with TRBJ1-4; 7 bases align to TRBD1. The CDR3 loop spans 15 amino acids. J gave up 6 bases and V 4 bases, and 9 bases lay outside the gene matches. The germline gives CDR1 SGHNT, CDR2 YYREEE (reference sequence). The CDR3 nucleotides read TGTGCCAGCAGCAGTAAGGGGGCGCTCGATGAAAAACTGTTTTTT. This gives the protein CASSSKGALDEKLFF. Combining the CDR3 with reference TRBV5-4 and TRBJ1-4 gives the whole variable domain ETGVTQSPTHLIKTRGQQVTLRCSSQSGHNTVSWYQQALGQGPQFIFQYYREEENGRGNFPPRFSGLQFPNYSSELNVNALELDDSALYLCASSSKGALDEKLFFGSGTQLSVL.

A word on this clone: The same CDR3 can be traced to other DNA sequences in this sample. The chain joins TRBV7-9 to TRBJ1-1; 8 bases fit TRBD1. CDR1 SEHNR and CDR2 FQNEAQ come from the germline V gene (reference sequence). V was clipped by 3 bases and J by 4 bases; unmatched bases: 4. CDR3 length: 14 amino acids. CDR3 protein: CASSFEQGVTEAFF. The CDR3, as DNA: TGTGCCAGCAGCTTTGAACAGGGGGTCACTGAAGCTTTCTTT.

The V gene is TRBV7-6, the J gene TRBJ2-2; tentative D call: TRBD2 (5 bases). V lost 4 bases and J 1 base, leaving 7 bases between the germline ends. CDR3 length: 14 residues. Germline-derived CDR1 and CDR2 are SGHVS and FNYEAQ. CDR3: CASSSGWNTGELFF. DNA of the CDR3: TGTGCCAGCAGCTCGGGGTGGAACACCGGGGAGCTGTTTTTT. Full variable domain (rest looked up from reference TRBV7-6 and TRBJ2-2): GAGVSQSPRYKVTKRGQDVALRCDPISGHVSLYWYRQALGQGPEFLTYFNYEAQQDKSGLPNDRFSAERPEGSISTLTIQRTEQRDSAMYRCASSSGWNTGELFFGEGSRLTVL.

This chain joins TRBV9 and TRBJ2-3; 13 bases are shared with TRBD2. Per germline, CDR1 SGDLS and CDR2 YYNGEE. The CDR3 has 20 residues. V trimming: 2 bases; J trimming: 0 bases; junction bases outside the gene matches: 12. CDR3 sequence reads: CASSVQTSGGSYSSTDTQYF. The CDR3 DNA reads as TGTGCCAGCAGCGTCCAGACTAGCGGGGGGTCCTATTCTAGCACAGATACGCAGTATTTT.

The CDR3 DNA reads TGTGCCAGCAGTTCCCCCGGGACATTTGAAGCTTTCTTT. Its protein product is CASSSPGTFEAFF. The V and J genes are TRBV6-5 and TRBJ1-1, with D perhaps matching TRBD1 (6 bases). CDR1 is MNHEY and CDR2 is SVGAGI in the germline V gene. The CDR3 runs 13 residues. The V gene lost 4 bases and the J gene lost 7 bases, with 13 bases spanning the gap.

This chain joins TRBV5-4 and TRBJ2-5; 12 bases map to TRBD2. Germline CDR1 reads SGHNT; CDR2 reads YYREEE (reference sequence). This CDR3 region has 15 residues. V lost 0 bases to trimming and J lost 4 bases; unmatched junction nucleotides: 1. CDR3 sequence reads: CASSLVLAGGETQYF. The CDR3 DNA sequence: TGTGCCAGCAGCTTGGTACTAGCGGGGGGAGAGACCCAGTACTTC.

As DNA, the CDR3 is TGTGCCAGCAGCTTAGTATCGACCTCGGGGACCCAGTACTTC. Translation: CASSLVSTSGTQYF. The V and J genes are TRBV7-7 and TRBJ2-5; D remains ambiguous. The V gene lost 1 base and the J gene lost 7 bases, with 13 bases spanning the gap. The CDR3 has 14 residues. Germline V CDR1 and CDR2: SSHAT, FNYEAQ (reference sequence).

J is TRBJ2-7 and V is TRBV6-1; 7 bases fit TRBD1. V lost 2 bases, J lost 6 bases, and 4 bases stayed unmatched. The CDR3 extends over 13 amino acids. Germline CDR1 is MNHNS and CDR2 is SASEGT. This chain's CDR3 is CASSELQGFEQYF. DNA for the CDR3: TGTGCCAGCAGTGAATTACAGGGGTTCGAGCAGTACTTC.

The chain combines TRBV29-1 with TRBJ1-1; D might be TRBD1 (5 bases). The V gene's germline CDR1 is SQVTM and CDR2 ANQGSEA. The CDR3 has 13 amino acids. Trimming cost V 3 bases and J 0 bases, with 8 bases left between them. As DNA, the CDR3 is TGCAGCGTTGAGGCAGGGTTGAACACTGAAGCTTTCTTT. Protein product: CSVEAGLNTEAFF.

This clone has only one observation. The chain is built from TRBV11-3 and TRBJ2-2; 9 bases are shared with TRBD1. Germline V CDR1 and CDR2: SGHNT, YENEEA. The ends lost 5 bases at V and 4 bases at J; junction bases unmatched: 5. The CDR3 sequence is 15 residues long. Here the CDR3 reads CASSAYRGPTGELFF. The CDR3 DNA reads as TGTGCCAGCAGCGCCTACAGGGGGCCCACCGGGGAGCTGTTTTTT.

The V gene is TRBV5-1, the J gene TRBJ2-2; D is perhaps TRBD1 (8 bases). This CDR3 is built from 17 residues. Germline lookup yields CDR1 SGHRS and CDR2 YFSETQ. V lost 5 bases and J 4 bases, leaving 21 bases between the germline ends. The CDR3: CASRLSGGRGLTGELFF. Here the CDR3 DNA reads TGCGCCAGCAGACTCTCGGGGGGCAGGGGGCTCACCGGGGAGCTGTTTTTT.

The V and J genes are TRBV7-2 and TRBJ2-3; 7 bases are shared with TRBD1. The CDR3 consists of 13 residues. Germline CDR1 reads SGHTA; CDR2 reads FQGNSA. V lost 5 bases and J lost 6; bases outside the gene matches: 5. The CDR3 DNA sequence: TGTGCCAGCAGCAAAGAGACAGGGGATACGCAGTATTTT. It yields the protein CASSKETGDTQYF.